A selection of T cell receptor beta chains follows, all from one sample in a study of molecular identifiers for immune sequencing clone quantification. From the PCR reads, TCRdb called clonotypes with MiXCR, one entry per CDR3 protein. The table lists 460,000 or so distinct CDR3 sequences, less than 30% of them singletons. Sequencing was carried out using naive CD8+ T cells from blood, with Jurkat cell RNA spiked in. The receptors here all came from a human donor in good health. Some libraries in this study had Jurkat cell RNA spiked in. Each CDR3 is given with its conserved first and last residue. The order of the fields is J gene, V gene, D gene, clone size, CDR3 DNA, CDR3 protein. D genes are given only for firm matches. The size entry is marked missing in some rows and otherwise reads once, few, many or a size class.

J gene: TRBJ2-1; V gene: TRBV6-2/TRBV6-3; D gene: .; clone size: .; CDR3 DNA: TGTGCCAGCAGTTACGAGGGGCCCTCCTACAATGAGCAGTTCTTC; CDR3 protein: CASSYEGPSYNEQFF
J gene: TRBJ2-2; V gene: TRBV3-1; D gene: TRBD1; clone size: .; CDR3 DNA: TGTGCCAGCAGCCTCGGACAGGGGGCCGGGGAGCTGTTTTTT; CDR3 protein: CASSLGQGAGELFF
J gene: TRBJ2-2; V gene: TRBV2; D gene: .; clone size: .; CDR3 DNA: TGTGCCAGCAGTGAAGCGCCTCAGGGAGAGGACACCGGGGAGCTGTTTTTT; CDR3 protein: CASSEAPQGEDTGELFF
J gene: TRBJ2-7; V gene: TRBV5-6; D gene: .; clone size: .; CDR3 DNA: TGTGCCAGCAGCTTGGGTGGCCCACTCTACGAGCAGTACTTC; CDR3 protein: CASSLGGPLYEQYF
J gene: TRBJ2-7; V gene: TRBV6-5; D gene: .; clone size: few; CDR3 DNA: TGTGCCAGCAGTTACGGTTGGGTCTACGAGCAGTACTTC; CDR3 protein: CASSYGWVYEQYF
J gene: TRBJ2-5; V gene: TRBV7-9; D gene: .; clone size: .; CDR3 DNA: TGTGCCAGCAGCTTAGAAGTCGTTCGGGAGACCCAGTACTTC; CDR3 protein: CASSLEVVRETQYF
J gene: TRBJ2-5; V gene: TRBV7-9; D gene: .; clone size: many; CDR3 DNA: TGTGCCAGCAGCTTGTCGGGGCAAACCCCGCAAGAGACCCAGTACTTC; CDR3 protein: CASSLSGQTPQETQYF
J gene: TRBJ2-2; V gene: TRBV3-1; D gene: .; clone size: .; CDR3 DNA: TGTGCCAGCAGCCACGGGTCTACCGGGGAGCTGTTTTTT; CDR3 protein: CASSHGSTGELFF
J gene: TRBJ1-1; V gene: TRBV6-5; D gene: TRBD1; clone size: many; CDR3 DNA: TGTGCCAGCAGCGTCAGGGGGACTGAAGCTTTCTTT; CDR3 protein: CASSVRGTEAFF
J gene: TRBJ2-5; V gene: TRBV7-2; D gene: .; clone size: many; CDR3 DNA: TGTGCCAGCAGTGAACAGGGCTTTACCCAAGAGACCCAGTACTTC; CDR3 protein: CASSEQGFTQETQYF
J gene: TRBJ1-1; V gene: TRBV13; D gene: TRBD1; clone size: .; CDR3 DNA: TGTGCCAGCAGCTTAGAGGGACAGGGAAGGACTGAAGCTTTCTTT; CDR3 protein: CASSLEGQGRTEAFF
J gene: TRBJ2-3; V gene: TRBV19; D gene: .; clone size: .; CDR3 DNA: TGTGCCAGTAGTATGGTGGCAGGGGCTACAGATACGCAGTATTTT; CDR3 protein: CASSMVAGATDTQYF
J gene: TRBJ1-5; V gene: TRBV9; D gene: TRBD1; clone size: many; CDR3 DNA: TGTGCCAGCAGCACCGGGACAGGGGGCTTTCAGCCCCAGCATTTT; CDR3 protein: CASSTGTGGFQPQHF
J gene: TRBJ2-7; V gene: TRBV6-5; D gene: .; clone size: .; CDR3 DNA: TGTGCCAGCAGTTACTATACCCACGAGCAGTACTTC; CDR3 protein: CASSYYTHEQYF
J gene: TRBJ1-1; V gene: TRBV15; D gene: TRBD1; clone size: many; CDR3 DNA: TGTGCCACCAGCAGAGATCGGGGCAGGGGGACGTACACTGAAGCTTTCTTT; CDR3 protein: CATSRDRGRGTYTEAFF
J gene: TRBJ2-7; V gene: TRBV4-3; D gene: .; clone size: .; CDR3 DNA: TGCGCCAGCAGCCCGTACCTTAGAAACGTGCAGTACTTC; CDR3 protein: CASSPYLRNVQYF
J gene: TRBJ2-1; V gene: TRBV13; D gene: TRBD2; clone size: .; CDR3 DNA: TGTGCCAGCAGCTCGACAGGGACTAGCGGGGCCACACGCCCCTACAATGAGCAGTTCTTC; CDR3 protein: CASSSTGTSGATRPYNEQFF
J gene: TRBJ2-2; V gene: TRBV7-9; D gene: .; clone size: .; CDR3 DNA: TGTGCCAGCAGCGCCCCCGTAAGGCAGGGCGCCGGGGAGCTGTTTTTT; CDR3 protein: CASSAPVRQGAGELFF
J gene: TRBJ2-2; V gene: TRBV12-3/TRBV12-4; D gene: .; clone size: few; CDR3 DNA: TGTGCCAGCAGTTTAATGGGGGAGCTGTTTTTT; CDR3 protein: CASSLMGELFF
J gene: TRBJ2-7; V gene: TRBV5-6; D gene: TRBD1; clone size: .; CDR3 DNA: TGTGCCAGCAGGTCCGGGACAGGGGATCCCGAGCAGTACTTC; CDR3 protein: CASRSGTGDPEQYF
J gene: TRBJ2-5; V gene: TRBV28; D gene: .; clone size: many; CDR3 DNA: TGTGCCAGCAGTTTGTTCGGGACATCGTACCAAGAGACCCAGTACTTC; CDR3 protein: CASSLFGTSYQETQYF
J gene: TRBJ2-3; V gene: TRBV7-2; D gene: TRBD1; clone size: many; CDR3 DNA: TGTGCCAGCAGCCTACAGGGGGCGACCGCAGATACGCAGTATTTT; CDR3 protein: CASSLQGATADTQYF
J gene: TRBJ2-1; V gene: TRBV6-5; D gene: TRBD2; clone size: few; CDR3 DNA: TGTGCCAGCAGTTACCTAGCGGGGGTTCAAAATGAGCAGTTCTTC; CDR3 protein: CASSYLAGVQNEQFF
J gene: TRBJ2-5; V gene: TRBV7-6; D gene: .; clone size: .; CDR3 DNA: TGTGCCAGCAGCTCCTACAGGAACCTCCAAGAGACCCAGTACTTC; CDR3 protein: CASSSYRNLQETQYF
J gene: TRBJ2-3; V gene: TRBV3-1; D gene: TRBD2; clone size: .; CDR3 DNA: TGTGCCAGCAGCCAAGTGGCGGGGGGACTAGATGCGCAGTATTTT; CDR3 protein: CASSQVAGGLDAQYF
J gene: TRBJ1-1; V gene: TRBV5-3; D gene: .; clone size: .; CDR3 DNA: TGTGCCAGCAGCCGGACACGGTTGGAAGCTTTCTTT; CDR3 protein: CASSRTRLEAFF
J gene: TRBJ1-1; V gene: TRBV6-5; D gene: TRBD1; clone size: many; CDR3 DNA: TGTGCCAGCAGTTACTCGCTCGGGACAGGGTGGCCCACTGAAGCTTTCTTT; CDR3 protein: CASSYSLGTGWPTEAFF
J gene: TRBJ2-2; V gene: TRBV19; D gene: .; clone size: .; CDR3 DNA: TGTGCCAGTAGTCCCGGGACACGGGGTACCGGGGAGCTGTTTTTT; CDR3 protein: CASSPGTRGTGELFF